The 9 T cell receptor beta chains below were found in one sample sequenced in a study of T cell changes during pregnancy in multiple sclerosis. Repertoires were generated with immunoSEQ multiplex PCR, while TCRdb's copy carries only in-frame clones and drops some. In the table there are roughly 48,000 clones, more than 85% of which are singletons. The sequences come from CD8+ T cells from peripheral blood mononuclear cells, collected in the first trimester of pregnancy. The receptors derive from a female donor with multiple sclerosis, enrolled in a pregnancy study.

V and J are TRBV27 and TRBJ2-7, with 8 bases lining up with TRBD1. V shed 4 bases, J shed 7 bases, and the junction held 9 bases outside the gene matches. The CDR3 is made up of 14 amino acids. CDR1 MNHEY and CDR2 SMNVEV come from the germline V gene (reference sequence). The CDR3 bases are TGTGCCAGCAGTTCAGACAGGGGTTTAGGGGAGCAGTACTTC. It is translated as CASSSDRGLGEQYF.

The V call is TRBV19, the J call TRBJ1-2; D not resolved. Deletions cut 6 bases from V and 3 bases from J, with 17 bases between. Germline V lookup: CDR1 LNHDA, CDR2 SQIVND (reference sequence). This CDR3 has 15 amino acids. The CDR3 is CASRSYTNADYGYTF. Here the CDR3 DNA reads TGTGCCAGTAGATCCTACACCAACGCGGACTATGGCTACACCTTC.

This sequence joins TRBV2 and TRBJ2-3; 9 bases are a match to TRBD2. Germline V gene sequence: CDR1 SNHLY, CDR2 FYNNEI. The CDR3 has 16 amino acids. Germline trimming cut 3 bases from V and 0 bases from J; bases unmatched to any gene: 4. CDR3 in amino acids: CASSEGTSPSTDTQYF. CDR3 nucleotides: TGTGCCAGCAGTGAGGGGACTAGCCCTAGCACAGATACGCAGTATTTT.

The rearrangement links TRBV30 to TRBJ2-5; possible D gene TRBD2, 5 bases. In germline, CDR1 is GTSNPN, CDR2 SVGIG (reference sequence). The CDR3 sequence is 15 residues long. Trimming took 0 bases from V and 4 from J, leaving 15 bases between them. CDR3 in DNA: TGTGCCTGGAGTGTACTTGAAGGGAGTACAGAGACCCAGTACTTC. Amino acids: CAWSVLEGSTETQYF.

The gene calls are TRBV27 and TRBJ2-1, with 10 nucleotides matching TRBD2. V dropped 3 bases and J dropped 7; count of bases not matched to a gene: 6. Germline V lookup: CDR1 MNHEY, CDR2 SMNVEV (reference sequence). CDR3 size: 15 residues. In DNA, the CDR3 is TGTGCCAGCAGTTTTCTAGCGGGAGTTGGAAATGAGCAGTTCTTC. It codes for CASSFLAGVGNEQFF.

The CDR3 loop reads CASRAGTGWHNEQFF. The CDR3 DNA follows: TGTGCCAGCAGGGCCGGGACAGGGTGGCACAATGAGCAGTTCTTC. This chain uses TRBV11-2 with TRBJ2-1; 9 bases are shared with TRBD1. J gave up 5 bases and V 6 bases, and 8 bases lay outside the gene matches. The length of the CDR3 is 15 residues. From germline, CDR1 is SGHAT and CDR2 FQNNGV.

J is TRBJ1-4 and V is TRBV25-1; 7 bases are shared with TRBD1. The V gene's germline CDR1 is MGHDK and CDR2 SYGVNS. The CDR3 extends over 17 amino acids. V dropped 4 bases and J dropped 4; count of bases not matched to a gene: 12. The CDR3 nucleotides read TGTGCCAGCAGTGTCGGACTTCAGACAGGGCTTAATGAAAAACTGTTTTTT. Translation: CASSVGLQTGLNEKLFF.

This rearrangement joins TRBV5-5 to TRBJ1-1; 9 nucleotides agree with TRBD1. Germline-derived CDR1 and CDR2 are SGHKS and YYEKEE (reference sequence). The CDR3 runs 15 residues. V lost 2 bases to trimming and J lost 4 bases; unmatched junction nucleotides: 6. The CDR3 here is CASSFRTGASTEAFF. The CDR3 DNA reads TGTGCCAGCAGCTTTCGGACAGGGGCAAGCACTGAAGCTTTCTTT.

The chain links TRBV30 to TRBJ1-2, with 7 bases fitting TRBD1. This CDR3 has 12 amino acids. The germline V gene has CDR1 GTSNPN and CDR2 SVGIG (reference sequence). V lost 2 bases, J lost 8 bases, and 5 bases stayed unmatched. CDR3 sequence: CAWSLGGGGYTF. CDR3 DNA sequence: TGTGCCTGGAGTTTAGGAGGGGGCGGCTACACCTTC.